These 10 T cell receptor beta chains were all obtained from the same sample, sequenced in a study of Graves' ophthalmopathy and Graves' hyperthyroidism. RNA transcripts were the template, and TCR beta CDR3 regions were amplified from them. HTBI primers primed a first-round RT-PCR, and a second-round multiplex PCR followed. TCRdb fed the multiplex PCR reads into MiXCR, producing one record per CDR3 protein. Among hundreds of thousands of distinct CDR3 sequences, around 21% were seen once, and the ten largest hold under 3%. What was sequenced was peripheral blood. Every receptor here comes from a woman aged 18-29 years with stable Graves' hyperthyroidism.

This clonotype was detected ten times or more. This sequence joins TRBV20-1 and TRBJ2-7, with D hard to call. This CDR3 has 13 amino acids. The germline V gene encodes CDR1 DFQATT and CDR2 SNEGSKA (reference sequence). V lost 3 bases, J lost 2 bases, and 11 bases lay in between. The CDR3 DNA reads TGCAGTGCTAGGATCCGGAGTCCCTACGAGCAGTACTTC. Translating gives CSARIRSPYEQYF.

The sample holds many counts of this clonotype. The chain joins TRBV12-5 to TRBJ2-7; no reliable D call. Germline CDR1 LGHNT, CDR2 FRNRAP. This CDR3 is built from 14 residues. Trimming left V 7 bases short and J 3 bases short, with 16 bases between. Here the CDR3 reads CASVFERRHYEQYF. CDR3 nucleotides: TGTGCTAGTGTCTTTGAAAGGCGGCACTACGAGCAGTACTTC.

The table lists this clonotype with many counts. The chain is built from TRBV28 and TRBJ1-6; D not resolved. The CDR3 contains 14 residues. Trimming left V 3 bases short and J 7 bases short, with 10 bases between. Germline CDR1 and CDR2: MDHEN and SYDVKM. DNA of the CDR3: TGTGCCAGCAGTTTCCCCCGGACCAATTCACCCCTCCACTTT. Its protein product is CASSFPRTNSPLHF.

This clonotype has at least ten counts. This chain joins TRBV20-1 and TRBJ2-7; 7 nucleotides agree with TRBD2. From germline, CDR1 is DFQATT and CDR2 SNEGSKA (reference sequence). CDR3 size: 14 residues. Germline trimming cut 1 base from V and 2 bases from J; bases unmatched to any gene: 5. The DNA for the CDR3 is TGCAGTGCTAGAGCTGGACTAGTTGCCTACGAGCAGTACTTC. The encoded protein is CSARAGLVAYEQYF.

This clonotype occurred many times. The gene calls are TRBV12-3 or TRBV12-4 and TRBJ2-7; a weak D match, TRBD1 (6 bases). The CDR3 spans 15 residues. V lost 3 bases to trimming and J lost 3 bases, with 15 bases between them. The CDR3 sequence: CASSLFQTGNYEQYF. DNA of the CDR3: TGTGCCAGCAGTTTGTTTCAGACAGGAAACTACGAGCAGTACTTC.

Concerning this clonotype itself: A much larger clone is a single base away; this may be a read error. The CDR3 DNA reads TGCGCCAGCAGCAAAAACCAAGAGACCAAGTACTTC. This codes for CASSKNQETKYF. The V gene is TRBV5-1, the J gene TRBJ2-5; D ambiguous. Germline V CDR1 and CDR2: SGHRS, YFSETQ. The CDR3 covers 12 residues.

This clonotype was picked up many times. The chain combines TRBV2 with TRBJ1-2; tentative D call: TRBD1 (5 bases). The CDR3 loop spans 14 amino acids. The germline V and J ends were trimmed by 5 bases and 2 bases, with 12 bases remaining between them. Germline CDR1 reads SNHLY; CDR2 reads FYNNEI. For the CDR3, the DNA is TGTGCCAGCAGTACGGGACCGAGGAACTATGGCTACACCTTC. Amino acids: CASSTGPRNYGYTF.

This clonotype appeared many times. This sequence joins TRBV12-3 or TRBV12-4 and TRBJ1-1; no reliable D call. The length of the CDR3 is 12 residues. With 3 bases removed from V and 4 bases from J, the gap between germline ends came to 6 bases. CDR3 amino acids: CASSFGVTEAFF. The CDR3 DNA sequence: TGTGCCAGCAGTTTCGGGGTCACTGAAGCTTTCTTT.

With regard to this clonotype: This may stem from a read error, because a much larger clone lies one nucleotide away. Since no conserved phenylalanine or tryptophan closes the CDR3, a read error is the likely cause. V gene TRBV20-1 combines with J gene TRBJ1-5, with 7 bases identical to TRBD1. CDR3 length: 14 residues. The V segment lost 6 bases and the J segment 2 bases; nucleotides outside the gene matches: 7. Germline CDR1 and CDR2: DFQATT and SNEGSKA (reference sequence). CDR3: CSANIGTGNQPQHS. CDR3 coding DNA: TGCAGTGCCAACATTGGGACAGGCAATCAGCCCCAGCATTCT.

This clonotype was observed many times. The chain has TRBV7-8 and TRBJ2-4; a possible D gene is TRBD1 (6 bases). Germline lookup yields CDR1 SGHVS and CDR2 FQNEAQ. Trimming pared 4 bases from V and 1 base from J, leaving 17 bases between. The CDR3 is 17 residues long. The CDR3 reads CASSSRQDKTAKNIQYF. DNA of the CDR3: TGTGCCAGCAGCTCACGACAGGACAAGACGGCCAAAAACATTCAGTACTTC.